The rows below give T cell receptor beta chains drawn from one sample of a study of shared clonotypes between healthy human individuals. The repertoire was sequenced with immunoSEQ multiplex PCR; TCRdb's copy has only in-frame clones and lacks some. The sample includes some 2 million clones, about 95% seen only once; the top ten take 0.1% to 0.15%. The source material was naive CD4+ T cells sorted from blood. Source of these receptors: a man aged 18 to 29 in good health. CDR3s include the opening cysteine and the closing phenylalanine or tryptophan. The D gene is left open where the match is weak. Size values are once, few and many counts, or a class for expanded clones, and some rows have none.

CDR3aa: CASSSRLAGAPGANVLTF
CDR3nt: TGTGCCAGCAGCTCCCGACTAGCGGGAGCGCCTGGGGCCAACGTCCTGACTTTC
d_gene: TRBD2
j_gene: TRBJ2-6
v_gene: TRBV7-2
abundance: .

CDR3aa: CASSFISGQTYEQYF
CDR3nt: TGTGCCAGCAGCTTTATATCCGGACAGACATACGAGCAGTACTTC
d_gene: .
j_gene: TRBJ2-7
v_gene: TRBV27
abundance: .

CDR3aa: CASSTPPNPGAVGELFF
CDR3nt: TGCGCCAGCAGCACTCCCCCCAATCCCGGGGCGGTGGGGGAGCTGTTTTTT
d_gene: .
j_gene: TRBJ2-2
v_gene: TRBV5-1
abundance: .

CDR3aa: CASSYLQGAGEKLFF
CDR3nt: TGTGCCAGCAGCTACCTACAGGGGGCGGGTGAAAAACTGTTTTTT
d_gene: TRBD1
j_gene: TRBJ1-4
v_gene: TRBV9
abundance: .

CDR3aa: CASSYSGTGLYEQYF
CDR3nt: TGTGCCAGCAGTTACTCTGGGACAGGGTTGTACGAGCAGTACTTC
d_gene: TRBD1
j_gene: TRBJ2-7
v_gene: TRBV6-6
abundance: .

CDR3aa: CASSGQPPHGSNQPQHF
CDR3nt: TGTGCCAGCAGTGGACAGCCTCCACATGGAAGCAATCAGCCCCAGCATTTT
d_gene: .
j_gene: TRBJ1-5
v_gene: TRBV6-1
abundance: .

CDR3aa: CASNPGDRYQETQYF
CDR3nt: TGTGCCAGCAATCCGGGGGACAGATACCAAGAGACCCAGTACTTC
d_gene: .
j_gene: TRBJ2-5
v_gene: TRBV5-8
abundance: few

CDR3aa: CASSPFYGTGIYEQYF
CDR3nt: TGTGCCAGCAGCCCTTTTTATGGGACAGGGATCTACGAGCAGTACTTC
d_gene: TRBD1
j_gene: TRBJ2-7
v_gene: TRBV11-3
abundance: .

CDR3aa: CASSQDLNRGRGYTF
CDR3nt: TGTGCCAGCAGCCAAGACCTTAACAGGGGACGAGGCTACACCTTC
d_gene: TRBD1
j_gene: TRBJ1-2
v_gene: TRBV14
abundance: once

CDR3aa: CASSQDKAGANTEAFF
CDR3nt: TGTGCCAGCAGCCAAGATAAGGCAGGGGCGAACACTGAAGCTTTCTTT
d_gene: .
j_gene: TRBJ1-1
v_gene: TRBV4-2
abundance: .

CDR3aa: CASRQTGGGGETQYF
CDR3nt: TGTGCCAGCAGGCAAACAGGGGGCGGGGGAGAGACCCAGTACTTC
d_gene: TRBD1
j_gene: TRBJ2-5
v_gene: TRBV6-1
abundance: .

CDR3aa: CSASLAETQYF
CDR3nt: TGCAGTGCTAGTCTGGCCGAGACCCAGTACTTC
d_gene: .
j_gene: TRBJ2-5
v_gene: TRBV20-1
abundance: .

CDR3aa: CASSETGANYGYTF
CDR3nt: TGTGCCAGCAGTGAAACAGGGGCGAACTATGGCTACACCTTC
d_gene: TRBD1
j_gene: TRBJ1-2
v_gene: TRBV2
abundance: .

CDR3aa: CASSLGGHLGTDTQYF
CDR3nt: TGTGCCAGCAGCTTGGGTGGACACCTTGGCACAGATACGCAGTATTTT
d_gene: .
j_gene: TRBJ2-3
v_gene: TRBV5-4
abundance: .

CDR3aa: CASSPRDWGNSGYTF
CDR3nt: TGTGCCAGCAGCCCCCGGGACTGGGGAAATTCGGGCTACACCTTC
d_gene: .
j_gene: TRBJ1-2
v_gene: TRBV7-8
abundance: .

CDR3aa: CASSLEGTGELFF
CDR3nt: TGTGCCAGCAGCTTAGAAGGGACCGGGGAGCTGTTTTTT
d_gene: .
j_gene: TRBJ2-2
v_gene: TRBV7-9
abundance: .

CDR3aa: CASSPVPVYEQYF
CDR3nt: TGTGCCAGCAGTCCAGTTCCGGTGTACGAGCAGTACTTC
d_gene: .
j_gene: TRBJ2-7
v_gene: TRBV27
abundance: few

CDR3aa: CASSYEEGLKTQYF
CDR3nt: TGTGCCAGCAGTTACGAGGAGGGCCTTAAGACCCAGTACTTC
d_gene: .
j_gene: TRBJ2-5
v_gene: TRBV6-6
abundance: .

CDR3aa: CAWSVLNGGGDQPQHF
CDR3nt: TGTGCCTGGAGTGTACTAAACGGGGGGGGAGATCAGCCCCAGCATTTT
d_gene: .
j_gene: TRBJ1-5
v_gene: TRBV30
abundance: .

CDR3aa: CASSLADGFNEQYF
CDR3nt: TGCGCCAGCAGCTTGGCCGACGGGTTCAACGAGCAGTACTTC
d_gene: .
j_gene: TRBJ2-7
v_gene: TRBV5-1
abundance: .

CDR3aa: CASSSQQGWQSPLHF
CDR3nt: TGTGCCAGCAGTTCTCAACAGGGATGGCAATCACCCCTCCACTTT
d_gene: .
j_gene: TRBJ1-6
v_gene: TRBV27
abundance: .

CDR3aa: CASSQAAMSVDTQYF
CDR3nt: TGCGCCAGCAGCCAGGCCGCGATGTCTGTCGATACGCAGTATTTT
d_gene: .
j_gene: TRBJ2-3
v_gene: TRBV4-3
abundance: once

CDR3aa: CASSRTGNTEAFF
CDR3nt: TGTGCCAGCAGTAGGACAGGGAACACTGAAGCTTTCTTT
d_gene: TRBD1
j_gene: TRBJ1-1
v_gene: TRBV6-1
abundance: .

CDR3aa: CASSLPGEPAGANVLTF
CDR3nt: TGTGCCAGCAGCTTACCAGGGGAGCCAGCTGGGGCCAACGTCCTGACTTTC
d_gene: .
j_gene: TRBJ2-6
v_gene: TRBV7-9
abundance: .

CDR3aa: CASSYGQGESYGYTF
CDR3nt: TGTGCCAGCAGTTACGGACAGGGCGAGAGCTATGGCTACACCTTC
d_gene: TRBD1
j_gene: TRBJ1-2
v_gene: TRBV6-6
abundance: .

CDR3aa: CASSLGGVSNSPLHF
CDR3nt: TGCGCCAGCAGCTTGGGAGGGGTCTCCAATTCACCCCTCCACTTT
d_gene: .
j_gene: TRBJ1-6
v_gene: TRBV5-1
abundance: .

CDR3aa: CASSAQGGTNEKLFF
CDR3nt: TGTGCCAGCAGTGCCCAGGGCGGCACTAATGAAAAACTGTTTTTT
d_gene: .
j_gene: TRBJ1-4
v_gene: TRBV6-1
abundance: .

CDR3aa: CASSPSTASYNEQFF
CDR3nt: TGTGCCAGCAGCCCTTCGACAGCGTCCTACAATGAGCAGTTCTTC
d_gene: .
j_gene: TRBJ2-1
v_gene: TRBV9
abundance: .

CDR3aa: CASSSSDLLNSPLHF
CDR3nt: TGTGCCAGCAGTTCCTCCGACCTACTTAATTCACCCCTCCACTTT
d_gene: .
j_gene: TRBJ1-6
v_gene: TRBV28
abundance: once

CDR3aa: CASSTDRNTEAFF
CDR3nt: TGTGCCAGCAGCACGGACAGGAACACTGAAGCTTTCTTT
d_gene: .
j_gene: TRBJ1-1
v_gene: TRBV7-2
abundance: .

CDR3aa: CASSSSVSAEAFF
CDR3nt: TGCGCCAGCAGCAGTTCGGTCTCCGCTGAAGCTTTCTTT
d_gene: .
j_gene: TRBJ1-1
v_gene: TRBV4-1
abundance: .

CDR3aa: CASSLGVVRGEQFF
CDR3nt: TGTGCCAGCAGCTTAGGGGTGGTAAGGGGTGAGCAGTTCTTC
d_gene: .
j_gene: TRBJ2-1
v_gene: TRBV7-2
abundance: .

CDR3aa: CASSKEQRAYEQYF
CDR3nt: TGTGCCAGCAGCAAAGAACAGCGGGCCTACGAGCAGTACTTC
d_gene: .
j_gene: TRBJ2-7
v_gene: TRBV21-1
abundance: .

CDR3aa: CASSPSAEGRNEQFF
CDR3nt: TGTGCCAGCAGCCCCTCAGCCGAGGGCCGGAATGAGCAGTTCTTC
d_gene: .
j_gene: TRBJ2-1
v_gene: TRBV7-9
abundance: .

CDR3aa: CASSRGQGKGTGELFF
CDR3nt: TGTGCCAGCAGCCGTGGACAGGGGAAGGGCACCGGGGAGCTGTTTTTT
d_gene: TRBD1
j_gene: TRBJ2-2
v_gene: TRBV7-9
abundance: .

CDR3aa: CASSTSGTGPRLRKTQYF
CDR3nt: TGTGCCAGCAGTACGTCCGGGACAGGGCCCAGGCTGAGGAAGACCCAGTACTTC
d_gene: TRBD1
j_gene: TRBJ2-5
v_gene: TRBV28
abundance: .

CDR3aa: CASSIVTDSPPQHF
CDR3nt: TGTGCCAGTAGTATAGTGACCGACTCCCCGCCCCAGCATTTT
d_gene: .
j_gene: TRBJ1-5
v_gene: TRBV19
abundance: .

CDR3aa: CASTIHGQLILVNSPLHF
CDR3nt: TGTGCCAGCACCATCCACGGGCAATTGATCTTAGTCAATTCACCCCTCCACTTT
d_gene: .
j_gene: TRBJ1-6
v_gene: TRBV11-2
abundance: .

CDR3aa: CASSLDPGSNYGYTF
CDR3nt: TGCGCCAGCAGCTTGGACCCAGGTTCTAACTATGGCTACACCTTC
d_gene: .
j_gene: TRBJ1-2
v_gene: TRBV5-1
abundance: .

CDR3aa: CASSSQERSYEQYF
CDR3nt: TGTGCCAGCAGTTCCCAGGAGAGGTCCTACGAGCAGTACTTC
d_gene: .
j_gene: TRBJ2-7
v_gene: TRBV28
abundance: .

CDR3aa: CASSEVGGPYEQYF
CDR3nt: TGTGCCAGCAGTGAAGTTGGAGGCCCCTACGAGCAGTACTTC
d_gene: .
j_gene: TRBJ2-7
v_gene: TRBV6-1
abundance: .

CDR3aa: CASSPGGVFGVGYEQYF
CDR3nt: TGTGCCAGCAGCCCGGGTGGAGTTTTCGGGGTTGGGTACGAGCAGTACTTC
d_gene: .
j_gene: TRBJ2-7
v_gene: TRBV9
abundance: .

CDR3aa: CASSQDPDSLNGYTF
CDR3nt: TGTGCCAGCAGCCAAGACCCGGATTCTCTCAATGGCTACACCTTC
d_gene: .
j_gene: TRBJ1-2
v_gene: TRBV4-2
abundance: .

CDR3aa: CAWDHRTGPSGGYTF
CDR3nt: TGTGCCTGGGACCATCGAACCGGGCCCTCGGGGGGCTACACCTTC
d_gene: .
j_gene: TRBJ1-2
v_gene: TRBV30
abundance: .

CDR3aa: CASSVIRTGGYGYTF
CDR3nt: TGTGCCAGCAGCGTGATTAGGACAGGAGGCTATGGCTACACCTTC
d_gene: TRBD1
j_gene: TRBJ1-2
v_gene: TRBV5-6
abundance: .

CDR3aa: CASSSVFWGSEYEQYF
CDR3nt: TGTGCCAGCAGCTCAGTTTTTTGGGGAAGTGAATACGAGCAGTACTTC
d_gene: .
j_gene: TRBJ2-7
v_gene: TRBV11-1
abundance: .

CDR3aa: CASRDRALYEQYF
CDR3nt: TGTGCCAGCAGGGACAGGGCGCTCTACGAGCAGTACTTC
d_gene: TRBD1
j_gene: TRBJ2-7
v_gene: TRBV28
abundance: .

CDR3aa: CSALAYEQYF
CDR3nt: TGCAGTGCTCTAGCCTACGAGCAGTACTTC
d_gene: .
j_gene: TRBJ2-7
v_gene: TRBV20-1
abundance: .

CDR3aa: CASTLSFAGNYEQYF
CDR3nt: TGTGCCAGCACCCTGTCCTTTGCGGGCAACTACGAGCAGTACTTC
d_gene: .
j_gene: TRBJ2-7
v_gene: TRBV6-5
abundance: .

CDR3aa: CAWSLTYNEQFF
CDR3nt: TGTGCCTGGAGCTTAACCTACAATGAGCAGTTCTTC
d_gene: .
j_gene: TRBJ2-1
v_gene: TRBV30
abundance: .

CDR3aa: CASWTVSYEQYF
CDR3nt: TGTGCCAGCTGGACCGTTTCCTACGAGCAGTACTTC
d_gene: .
j_gene: TRBJ2-7
v_gene: TRBV6-1
abundance: .